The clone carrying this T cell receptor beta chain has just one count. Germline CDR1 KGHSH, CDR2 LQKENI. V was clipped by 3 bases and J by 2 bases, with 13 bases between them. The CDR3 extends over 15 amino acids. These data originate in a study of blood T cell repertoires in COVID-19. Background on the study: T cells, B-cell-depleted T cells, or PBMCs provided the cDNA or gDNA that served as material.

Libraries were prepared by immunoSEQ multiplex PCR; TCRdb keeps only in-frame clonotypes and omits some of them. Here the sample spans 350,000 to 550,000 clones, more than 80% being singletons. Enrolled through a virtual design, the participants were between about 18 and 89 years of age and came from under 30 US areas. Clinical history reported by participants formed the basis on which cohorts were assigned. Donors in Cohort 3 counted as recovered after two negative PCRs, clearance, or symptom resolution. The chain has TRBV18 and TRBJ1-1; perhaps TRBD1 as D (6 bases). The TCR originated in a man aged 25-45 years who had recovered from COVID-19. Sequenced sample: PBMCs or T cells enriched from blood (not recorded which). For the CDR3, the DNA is TGTGCCAGCTCACCGCAGGGGCGAGTAAACACTGAAGCTTTCTTT. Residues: CASSPQGRVNTEAFF. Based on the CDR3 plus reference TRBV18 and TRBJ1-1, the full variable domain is NAGVMQNPRHLVRRRGQEARLRCSPMKGHSHVYWYRQLPEEGLKFMVYLQKENIIDESGMPKERFSAEFPKEGPSILRIQQVVRGDSAAYFCASSPQGRVNTEAFFGQGTRLTVV.